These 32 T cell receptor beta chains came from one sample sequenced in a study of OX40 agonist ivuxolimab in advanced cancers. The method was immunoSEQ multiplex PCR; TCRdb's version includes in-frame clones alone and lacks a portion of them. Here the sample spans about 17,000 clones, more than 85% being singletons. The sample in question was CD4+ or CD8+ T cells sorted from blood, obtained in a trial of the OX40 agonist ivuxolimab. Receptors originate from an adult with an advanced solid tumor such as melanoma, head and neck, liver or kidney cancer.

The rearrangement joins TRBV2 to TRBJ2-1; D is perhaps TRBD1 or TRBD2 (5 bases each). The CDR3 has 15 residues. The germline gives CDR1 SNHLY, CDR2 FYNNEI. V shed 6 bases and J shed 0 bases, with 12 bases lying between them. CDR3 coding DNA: TGTGCCAGCAGCCCATCCGGGACCTCCTACAATGAGCAGTTCTTC. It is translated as CASSPSGTSYNEQFF.

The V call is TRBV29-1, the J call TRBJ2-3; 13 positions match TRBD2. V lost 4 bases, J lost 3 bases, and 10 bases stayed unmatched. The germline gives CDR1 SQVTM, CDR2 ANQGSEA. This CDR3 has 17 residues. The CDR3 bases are TGCAGCGTTGGGGGACTAGCGGGACGTACCCCTACAGATACGCAGTATTTT. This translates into CSVGGLAGRTPTDTQYF.

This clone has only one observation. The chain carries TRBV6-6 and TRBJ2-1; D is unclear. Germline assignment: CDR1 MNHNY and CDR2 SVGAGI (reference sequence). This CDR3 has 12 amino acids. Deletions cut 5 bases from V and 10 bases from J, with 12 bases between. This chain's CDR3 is CASSLGMREQFF. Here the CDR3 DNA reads TGTGCCAGCAGTCTGGGGATGAGGGAGCAGTTCTTC.

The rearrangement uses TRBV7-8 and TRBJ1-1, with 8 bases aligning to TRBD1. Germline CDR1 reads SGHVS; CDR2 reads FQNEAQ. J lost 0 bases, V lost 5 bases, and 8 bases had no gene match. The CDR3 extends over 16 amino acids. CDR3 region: CASSHHRGDLNTEAFF. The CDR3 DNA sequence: TGTGCCAGCAGCCACCACAGGGGGGATCTGAACACTGAAGCTTTCTTT.

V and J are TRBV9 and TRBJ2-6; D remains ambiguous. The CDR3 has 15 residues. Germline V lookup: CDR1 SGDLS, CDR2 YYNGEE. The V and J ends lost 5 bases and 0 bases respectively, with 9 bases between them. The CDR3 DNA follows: TGTGCCAGCAGGACCAGCAGCTCTGGGGCCAACGTCCTGACTTTC. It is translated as CASRTSSSGANVLTF.

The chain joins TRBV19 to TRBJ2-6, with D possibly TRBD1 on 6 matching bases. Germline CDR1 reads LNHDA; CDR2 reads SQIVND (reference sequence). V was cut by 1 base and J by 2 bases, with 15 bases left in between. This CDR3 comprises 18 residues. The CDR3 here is CASSIVAPPGAGANVLTF. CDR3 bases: TGTGCCAGTAGTATAGTGGCACCCCCAGGGGCTGGGGCCAACGTCCTGACTTTC.

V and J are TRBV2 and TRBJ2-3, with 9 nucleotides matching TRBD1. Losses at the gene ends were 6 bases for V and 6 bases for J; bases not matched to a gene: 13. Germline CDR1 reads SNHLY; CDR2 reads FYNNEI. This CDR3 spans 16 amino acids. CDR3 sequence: CASRDPTGGFMDTQYF. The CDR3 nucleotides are TGTGCCAGCAGAGATCCGACAGGGGGTTTTATGGATACGCAGTATTTT.

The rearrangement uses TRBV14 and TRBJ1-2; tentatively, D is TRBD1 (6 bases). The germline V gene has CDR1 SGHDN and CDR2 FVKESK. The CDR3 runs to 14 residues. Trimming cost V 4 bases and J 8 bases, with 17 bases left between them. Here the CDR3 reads CASSLFRDIDGYTF. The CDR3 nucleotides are TGTGCCAGCAGCCTATTCCGGGACATCGACGGCTACACCTTC. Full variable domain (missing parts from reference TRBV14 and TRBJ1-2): EAGVTQFPSHSVIEKGQTVTLRCDPISGHDNLYWYRRVMGKEIKFLLHFVKESKQDESGMPNNRFLAERTGGTYSTLKVQPAELEDSGVYFCASSLFRDIDGYTFGSGTRLTVV.

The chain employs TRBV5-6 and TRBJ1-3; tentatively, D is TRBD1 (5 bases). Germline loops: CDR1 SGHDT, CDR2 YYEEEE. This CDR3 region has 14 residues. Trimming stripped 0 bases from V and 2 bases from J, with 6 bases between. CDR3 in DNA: TGTGCCAGCAGCTTGGGCAGGGCTGGAAACACCATATATTTT. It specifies CASSLGRAGNTIYF.

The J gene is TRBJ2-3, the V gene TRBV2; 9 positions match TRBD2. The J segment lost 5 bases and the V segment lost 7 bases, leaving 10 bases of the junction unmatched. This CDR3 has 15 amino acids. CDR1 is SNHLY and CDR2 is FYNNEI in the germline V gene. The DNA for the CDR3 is TGTGCCAGCATAAGGGGTAGCGGGGGAGGAGATACGCAGTATTTT. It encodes CASIRGSGGGDTQYF.

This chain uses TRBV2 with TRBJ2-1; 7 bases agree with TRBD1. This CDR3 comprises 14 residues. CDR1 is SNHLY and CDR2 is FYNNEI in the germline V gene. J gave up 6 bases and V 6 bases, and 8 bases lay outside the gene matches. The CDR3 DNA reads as TGTGCCAGCAGCTCCCCCGGGACAGCCAATGAGCAGTTCTTC. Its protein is CASSSPGTANEQFF.

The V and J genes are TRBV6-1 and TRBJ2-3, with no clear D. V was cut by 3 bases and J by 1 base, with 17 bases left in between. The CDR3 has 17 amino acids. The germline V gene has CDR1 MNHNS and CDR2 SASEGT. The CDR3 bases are TGTGCCAGCAGTGACGGGCGGATCGTCCCAGGCACAGATACGCAGTATTTT. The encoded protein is CASSDGRIVPGTDTQYF.

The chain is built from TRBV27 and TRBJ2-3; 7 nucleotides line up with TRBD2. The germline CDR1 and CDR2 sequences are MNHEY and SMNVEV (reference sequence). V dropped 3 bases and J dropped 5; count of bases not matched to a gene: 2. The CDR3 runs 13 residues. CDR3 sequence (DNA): TGTGCCAGCAGTTTTGGGAGGGGAGATACGCAGTATTTT. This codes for CASSFGRGDTQYF.

This CDR3 is CASSPRGLEQYF. The CDR3 nucleotides are TGCGCCAGCAGTCCTAGGGGGCTCGAGCAGTACTTC. The V and J genes are TRBV10-1 and TRBJ2-7, with 7 positions matching TRBD1. The V gene end was trimmed by 5 bases and the J gene end by 6 bases; junction bases not matched to a gene: 4. The CDR3 extends over 12 amino acids. Germline-derived CDR1 and CDR2 are WNHNN and SYGVQD (reference sequence).

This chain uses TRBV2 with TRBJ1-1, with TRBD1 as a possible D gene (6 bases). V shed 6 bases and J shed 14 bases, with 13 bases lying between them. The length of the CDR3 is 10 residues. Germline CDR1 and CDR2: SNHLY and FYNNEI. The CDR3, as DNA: TGTGCCAGCAGCCTCAAAGACAGGTTCTTT. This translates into CASSLKDRFF. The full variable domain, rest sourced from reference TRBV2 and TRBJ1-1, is EPEVTQTPSHQVTQMGQEVILRCVPISNHLYFYWYRQILGQKVEFLVSFYNNEISEKSEIFDDQFSVERPDGSNFTLKIRSTKLEDSAMYFCASSLKDRFFGQGTRLTVV.

This chain's CDR3 is CASRWDDYEQYF. The CDR3 DNA follows: TGTGCCAGTCGGTGGGACGACTACGAGCAGTACTTC. The rearrangement uses TRBV21-1 and TRBJ2-7. TRBV21-1 is tagged as a pseudogene. There are 12 residues in the CDR3.

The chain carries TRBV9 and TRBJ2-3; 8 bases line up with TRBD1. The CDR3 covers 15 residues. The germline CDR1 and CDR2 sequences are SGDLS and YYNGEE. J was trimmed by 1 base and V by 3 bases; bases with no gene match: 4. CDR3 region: CASSAGGAGTDTQYF. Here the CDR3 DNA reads TGTGCCAGCAGCGCAGGGGGCGCAGGCACAGATACGCAGTATTTT.

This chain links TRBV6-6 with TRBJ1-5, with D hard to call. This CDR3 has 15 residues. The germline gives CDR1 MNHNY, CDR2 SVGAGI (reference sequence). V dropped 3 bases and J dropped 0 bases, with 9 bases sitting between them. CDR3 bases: TGTGCCAGCAGTTATATGATTGATAGCAATCAGCCCCAGCATTTT. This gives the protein CASSYMIDSNQPQHF.

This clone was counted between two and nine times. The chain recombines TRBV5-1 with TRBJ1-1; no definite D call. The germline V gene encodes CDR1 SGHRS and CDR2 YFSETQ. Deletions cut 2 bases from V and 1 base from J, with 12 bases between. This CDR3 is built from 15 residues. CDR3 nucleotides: TGCGCCAGCAGCTTTTTAGAGGGTTGGAACACTGAAGCTTTCTTT. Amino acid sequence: CASSFLEGWNTEAFF. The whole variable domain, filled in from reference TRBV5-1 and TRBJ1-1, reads KAGVTQTPRYLIKTRGQQVTLSCSPISGHRSVSWYQQTPGQGLQFLFEYFSETQRNKGNFPGRFSGRQFSNSRSEMNVSTLELGDSALYLCASSFLEGWNTEAFFGQGTRLTVV.

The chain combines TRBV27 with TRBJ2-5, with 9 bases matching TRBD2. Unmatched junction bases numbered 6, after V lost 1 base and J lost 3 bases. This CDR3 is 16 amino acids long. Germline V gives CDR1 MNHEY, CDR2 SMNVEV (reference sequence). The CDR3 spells CASSLYPSGVEETQYF. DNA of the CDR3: TGTGCCAGCAGTTTATACCCTAGCGGGGTAGAAGAGACCCAGTACTTC.

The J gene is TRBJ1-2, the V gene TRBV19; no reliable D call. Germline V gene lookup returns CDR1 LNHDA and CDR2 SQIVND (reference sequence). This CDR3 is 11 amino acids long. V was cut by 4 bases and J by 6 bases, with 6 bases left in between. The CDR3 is CASSTGNGYTF. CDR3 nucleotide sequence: TGTGCCAGTAGTACAGGCAATGGCTACACCTTC.

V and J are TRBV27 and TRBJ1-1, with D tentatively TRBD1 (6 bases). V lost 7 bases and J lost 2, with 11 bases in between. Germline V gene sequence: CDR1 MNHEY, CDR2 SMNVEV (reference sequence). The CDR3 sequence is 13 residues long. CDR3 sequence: CASTAGENTEAFF. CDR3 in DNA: TGTGCCAGCACGGCAGGGGAAAACACTGAAGCTTTCTTT.

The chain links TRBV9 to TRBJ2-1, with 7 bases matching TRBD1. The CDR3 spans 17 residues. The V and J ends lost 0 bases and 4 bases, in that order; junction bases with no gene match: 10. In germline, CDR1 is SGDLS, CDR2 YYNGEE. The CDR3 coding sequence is TGTGCCAGCAGCGTAGACGCGACAGGGTCCCTATACAATGAGCAGTTCTTC. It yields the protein CASSVDATGSLYNEQFF. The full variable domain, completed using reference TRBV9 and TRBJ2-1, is DSGVTQTPKHLITATGQRVTLRCSPRSGDLSVYWYQQSLDQGLQFLIQYYNGEERAKGNILERFSAQQFPDLHSELNLSSLELGDSALYFCASSVDATGSLYNEQFFGPGTRLTVL.

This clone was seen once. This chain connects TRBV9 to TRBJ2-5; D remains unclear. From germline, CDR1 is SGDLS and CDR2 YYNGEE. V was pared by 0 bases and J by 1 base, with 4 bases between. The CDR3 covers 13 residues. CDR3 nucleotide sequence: TGTGCCAGCAGCGTAGGGCTCCAAGAGACCCAGTACTTC. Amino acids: CASSVGLQETQYF.

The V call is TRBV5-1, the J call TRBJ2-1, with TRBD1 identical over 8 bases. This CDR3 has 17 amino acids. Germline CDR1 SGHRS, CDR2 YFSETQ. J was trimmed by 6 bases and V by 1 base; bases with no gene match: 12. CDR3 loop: CASSLMTGVYQINEQFF. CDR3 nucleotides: TGCGCCAGCAGCTTGATGACAGGGGTGTACCAAATCAATGAGCAGTTCTTC.

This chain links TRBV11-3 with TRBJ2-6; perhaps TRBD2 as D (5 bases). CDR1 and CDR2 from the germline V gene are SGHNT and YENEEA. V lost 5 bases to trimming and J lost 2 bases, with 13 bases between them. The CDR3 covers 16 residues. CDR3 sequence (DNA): TGTGCCAGCAGCCCCCCCCTGGGAGCTGGGGCCAACGTCCTGACTTTC. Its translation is CASSPPLGAGANVLTF.

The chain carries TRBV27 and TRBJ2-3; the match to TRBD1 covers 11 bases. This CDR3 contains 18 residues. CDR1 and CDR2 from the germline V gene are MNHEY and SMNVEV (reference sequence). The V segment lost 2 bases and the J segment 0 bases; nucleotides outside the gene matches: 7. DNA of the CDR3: TGTGCCAGCAGTTTAGTGGGACAGGGGGTCGGAAGCACAGATACGCAGTATTTT. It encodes CASSLVGQGVGSTDTQYF.

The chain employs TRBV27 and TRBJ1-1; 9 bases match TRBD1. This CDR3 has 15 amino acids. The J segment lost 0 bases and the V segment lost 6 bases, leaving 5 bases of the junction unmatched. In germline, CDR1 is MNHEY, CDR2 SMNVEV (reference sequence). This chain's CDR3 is CASSLGTGMNTEAFF. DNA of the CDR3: TGTGCCAGCAGCCTCGGGACAGGGATGAACACTGAAGCTTTCTTT.

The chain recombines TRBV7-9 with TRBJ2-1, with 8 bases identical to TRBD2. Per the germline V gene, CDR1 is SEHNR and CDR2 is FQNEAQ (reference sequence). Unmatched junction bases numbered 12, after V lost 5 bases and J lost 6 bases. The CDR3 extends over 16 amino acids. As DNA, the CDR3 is TGTGCCAGCAGCCCGACGGGGGGGCCTCGGCCCAATGAGCAGTTCTTC. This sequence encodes CASSPTGGPRPNEQFF.

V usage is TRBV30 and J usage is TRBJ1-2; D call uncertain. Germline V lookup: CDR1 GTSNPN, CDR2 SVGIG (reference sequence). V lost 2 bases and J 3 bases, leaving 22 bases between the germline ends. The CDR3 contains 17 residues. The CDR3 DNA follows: TGTGCCTGGAGTAAGGGCCACCTAAGCCCCGCTCACTATGGCTACACCTTC. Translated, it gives CAWSKGHLSPAHYGYTF.

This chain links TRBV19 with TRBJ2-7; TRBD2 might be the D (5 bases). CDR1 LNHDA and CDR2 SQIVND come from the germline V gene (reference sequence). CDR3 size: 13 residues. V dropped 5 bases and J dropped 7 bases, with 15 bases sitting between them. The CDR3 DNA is TGTGCCAGTAGTGTCCCTCCACGAGGGGAGCAGTACTTC. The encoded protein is CASSVPPRGEQYF.

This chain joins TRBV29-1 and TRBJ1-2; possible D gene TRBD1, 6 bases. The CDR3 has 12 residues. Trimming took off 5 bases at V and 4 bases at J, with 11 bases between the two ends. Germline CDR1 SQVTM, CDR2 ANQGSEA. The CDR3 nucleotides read TGCAGCGTTTTGACAGGCCTCTATGGCTACACCTTC. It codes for CSVLTGLYGYTF.